These 10 T cell receptor beta chains were all obtained from the same sample, sequenced in a study of cytomegalovirus exposure and HLA in healthy donors. The PCR made use of 60 Vbeta and 13 Jbeta primers. Sequencing used immunoSEQ multiplex PCR; TCRdb keeps in-frame clones, though not all of them. The sample includes about 90,000 clones, roughly 84% of them seen just once. The sequenced sample was PBMCs. The receptors derive from a man between 18 and 29 years old in good health and CMV-seronegative.

This chain connects TRBV30 to TRBJ1-1, with D hard to call. V gave up 3 bases and J gave up 6 bases, with 8 bases separating them. Germline V gene lookup returns CDR1 GTSNPN and CDR2 SVGIG (reference sequence). This CDR3 is built from 11 residues. The DNA of the CDR3 is TGTGCCTGGAGGTACGGGTCTGAAGCTTTCTTT. As protein: CAWRYGSEAFF.

With respect to this clone: A read error may produce the germline difference seen at one junction end. The V call is TRBV7-6, the J call TRBJ2-3; D perhaps matches TRBD2 (7 bases). From germline, CDR1 is SGHVS and CDR2 FNYEAQ. This CDR3 has 17 residues. The CDR3 region has the DNA TGTGCCAGCAGTTTAGGGGGGAGGGGGAGTCGGACAGATACGCAGTATTTT. It codes for CASSLGGRGSRTDTQYF.

The rearrangement uses TRBV2 and TRBJ1-2, with D possibly being TRBD1 (5 bases). The V gene lost 2 bases and the J gene lost 1 base, with 14 bases spanning the gap. Germline V gene sequence: CDR1 SNHLY, CDR2 FYNNEI. The CDR3 is made up of 16 amino acids. CDR3: CASSELGRGINYGYTF. CDR3 bases: TGTGCCAGCAGTGAACTGGGGCGCGGGATTAACTATGGCTACACCTTC.

The chain couples TRBV6-5 to TRBJ1-1; D unresolved. CDR1 and CDR2 from the germline V gene are MNHEY and SVGAGI. The V end was cut by 0 bases, the J end by 9 bases, with 8 bases between. This CDR3 has 12 residues. In nucleotides, the CDR3 is TGTGCCAGCAGTTACTCGGGCGGGCAAGCTTTCTTT. Protein sequence: CASSYSGGQAFF.

The V call is TRBV6-1, the J call TRBJ1-2, with TRBD1 as a possible D gene (5 bases). V was shortened by 10 bases and J by 2 bases, with 8 bases between the two germline ends. The CDR3 is made up of 11 amino acids. Germline CDR1 reads MNHNS; CDR2 reads SASEGT. The CDR3 spells CATTDNYGYTF. The CDR3 DNA follows: TGTGCCACGACAGACAACTATGGCTACACCTTC.

This clone appeared once. The J gene is TRBJ1-2, the V gene TRBV5-1; unclear D gene. V was clipped by 0 bases and J by 8 bases, with 11 bases between them. CDR3 length equals 13 residues. Germline V gene data show CDR1 as SGHRS and CDR2 as YFSETQ. CDR3 sequence reads: CASSLGQLLGYTF. The CDR3 region has the DNA TGCGCCAGCAGCTTGGGGCAGTTGCTGGGCTACACCTTC.

The chain couples TRBV27 to TRBJ2-1; D possibly corresponds to TRBD2 (6 bases). The CDR3 has 16 amino acids. V was shortened by 5 bases and J by 3 bases, with 17 bases between the two germline ends. The germline V gene encodes CDR1 MNHEY and CDR2 SMNVEV (reference sequence). This CDR3 is CASSGVAGNYYNEQFF. In nucleotides, the CDR3 is TGTGCCAGCAGTGGGGTCGCGGGAAACTACTACAATGAGCAGTTCTTC.

The chain is built from TRBV13 and TRBJ1-1; possibly TRBD1 for D (5 bases). Germline V gene sequence: CDR1 PRHDT, CDR2 FYEKMQ (reference sequence). The CDR3 is 15 amino acids. The V and J ends lost 3 bases and 9 bases respectively, with 20 bases between them. The CDR3 region has the DNA TGTGCCAGCAGCTTTCGAAGGACGGGGGGTAGGAAAGCTTTCTTT. It yields the protein CASSFRRTGGRKAFF.

Here the CDR3 reads CASSLAQASGTIRNEQFF. The CDR3 DNA reads as TGTGCCAGCAGCTTAGCGCAGGCTAGCGGGACTATTAGGAATGAGCAGTTCTTC. V gene TRBV7-9 combines with J gene TRBJ2-1; TRBD2 agrees at 9 bases. The junction had 13 bases not matched to a gene; V was cut back by 0 bases and J by 7 bases. The CDR3 has 18 residues. Germline V CDR1 and CDR2: SEHNR, FQNEAQ (reference sequence).

The chain recombines TRBV5-6 with TRBJ2-3; D perhaps matches TRBD1 (5 bases). Trimming cost V 5 bases and J 4 bases, with 14 bases left between them. The CDR3 has 14 amino acids. In germline, CDR1 is SGHDT, CDR2 YYEEEE. CDR3 region: CASSFKQGADTQYF. CDR3 nucleotides: TGTGCCAGCAGTTTCAAGCAGGGTGCAGATACGCAGTATTTT.